This TCR beta chain stems from a study of blood T cell repertoires in COVID-19. Clones were read by immunoSEQ multiplex PCR, and TCRdb kept only the in-frame ones, dropping some. Altogether about 460,000 clones are present, approximately 86% being singletons, with the ten largest covering 6.5% to 8.5%. J lost 2 bases, V lost 0 bases, and 0 bases had no gene match. The CDR3 runs to 16 residues. In germline, CDR1 is KGHSH, CDR2 LQKENI. The receptor was derived from a woman in her fifties or sixties who had recovered from COVID-19. The V call is TRBV18, the J call TRBJ2-5; TRBD2 aligns across 13 bases. The sequenced sample was PBMCs or T cells enriched from blood (not recorded which). The CDR3 protein is CASSPPGLAGQETQYF. Here the CDR3 DNA reads TGTGCCAGCTCACCACCGGGACTAGCGGGGCAAGAGACCCAGTACTTC.